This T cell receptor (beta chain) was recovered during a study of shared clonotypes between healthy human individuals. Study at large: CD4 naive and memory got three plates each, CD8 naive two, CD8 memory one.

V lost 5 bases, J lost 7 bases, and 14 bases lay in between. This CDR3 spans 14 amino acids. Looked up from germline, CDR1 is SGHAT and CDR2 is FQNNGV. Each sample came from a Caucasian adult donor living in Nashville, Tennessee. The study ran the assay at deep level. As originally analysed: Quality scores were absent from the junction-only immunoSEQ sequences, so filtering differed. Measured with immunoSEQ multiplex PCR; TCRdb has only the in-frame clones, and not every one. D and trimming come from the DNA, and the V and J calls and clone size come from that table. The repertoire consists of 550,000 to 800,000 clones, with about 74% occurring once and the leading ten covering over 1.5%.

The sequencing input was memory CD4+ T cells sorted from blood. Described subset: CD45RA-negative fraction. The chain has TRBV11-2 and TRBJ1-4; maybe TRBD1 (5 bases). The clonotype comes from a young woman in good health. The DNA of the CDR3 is TGTGCCAGCAGCCACGGACGGGACGCTGAAAAACTGTTTTTT. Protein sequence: CASSHGRDAEKLFF.